The sequence of this T cell receptor beta chain was determined in a study of shared clonotypes between healthy human individuals (dated by TCRdb to 2020 to 2021). General notes on the study: The cohort included three men and a couple of women between 18 and 49 years of age. The study deeply sequenced blood TCR repertoires of about five healthy adults to estimate repertoire size and the extent of clonotype sharing between individuals. Libraries were prepared and TCR repertoires were sequenced by different laboratories using diverse techniques, in order to increase sequencing depth and limit assay-specific biases. Each donor's leukapheresis produced roughly between about 0.9 and 9.5 billion PBMCs.

The donors were healthy, HIV-negative adults with no recently reported acute infections or vaccinations. Every donor was a Caucasian adult living in Nashville, Tennessee, USA. For unsorted samples, about 90 million PBMCs were counted and genomic DNA was extracted with the QIAamp DNA Blood Mini kit. Blood was obtained by leukapheresis, after which PBMCs were separated by Ficoll-Histopaque density gradient centrifugation and cryopreserved in liquid nitrogen vapor phase. About this clone: It lacks a known antigen. Per-base quality was not reported, and no clone a single base away is much larger than it.

Inclusive of the bounding cysteine and phenylalanine, the CDR3 is 18 residues long. The retained sequence is limited to the CDR3, 54 bases, with the frame set at the first base. The germline V gene specifies MGHRA as CDR1 and YSYEKL as CDR2. The V and J ends are trimmed by 0 bases and 0 bases, leaving 15 bases between them. General study outcomes and caveats: Based on pairwise subsampling, the degree of clonotype sharing among donors was expected to be affected by sequencing depth. Because the study included a small number of donors, the genetic and exposure-history diversity represented was limited. Sampling was restricted to blood, and TCR repertoires in tissue are likely to differ from TCR repertoires in blood.

Using the deep immunoSEQ assay, multiplex PCR amplified TCR CDR3 regions from genomic DNA. Extracted genomic DNA from each cell subset was spread evenly across all wells of several immunoSEQ 96-well plates, with each plate serving as a replicate. Each replicate PCR for unsorted PBMC received 250 to 300 ng genomic DNA, equal to tens of thousands of T cell genomes. Genomic DNA from unsorted PBMC was sequenced over ten immunoSEQ deep assay plates. Purified libraries were measured with a Qubit 3.0 fluorometer, size-checked on a Bioanalyzer 2100, and measured again with the KAPA Library Quantification kit. A separate single-read 150-cycle Illumina NextSeq 550 flow cell was used to sequence each immunoSEQ 96-well plate. In the original analysis: The immunoSEQ output contained only junctional sequences without quality scores, so filtering could not match that applied to full-length reads. Sequences were annotated with PyIR, a Python wrapper for IgBLAST v1.9, and V/J genes and CDR3 were assigned using IMGT germline references. Reads were removed for weak V/J assignments (E-value above 1e-6), missing CDR3, stop codons, out-of-frame junctions, or ambiguous translated residues. V3J clonotypes were defined by identical inferred V gene, J gene, and CDR3 amino acid sequence. Percentage overlap between repertoires was computed as shared unique clonotypes divided by the size of the smaller repertoire. RTK rarefaction, the Chao1 estimator, and Recon v2.1 estimates of unobserved clonotypes were used to assess repertoire richness. TCRdb limited this immuneACCESS table to in-frame rearrangements with V and J called. A share of clones is missing; checked studies link under half to unresolved V genes, and the rest is unexplained. From that table come the V and J calls and clone size; the DNA was used to work out D and trimming. The sample records some 480,000 clones, around three quarters of which are singletons. Clones ranked in the top ten supply more than 10% of the sample.

The receptor chain draws on TRBV4-1 and TRBJ1-3, with no confident D gene call. The receptor's source is a woman in her 40s in good health. Some clones in this sample may be carry-over from other donors' samples. The source material was PBMCs. The sequenced DNA is TGCGCCAGCAGCCAAGAACCGGTTGATTCGAGCTCTGGAAACACCATATATTTT. This is translated as CASSQEPVDSSSGNTIYF.